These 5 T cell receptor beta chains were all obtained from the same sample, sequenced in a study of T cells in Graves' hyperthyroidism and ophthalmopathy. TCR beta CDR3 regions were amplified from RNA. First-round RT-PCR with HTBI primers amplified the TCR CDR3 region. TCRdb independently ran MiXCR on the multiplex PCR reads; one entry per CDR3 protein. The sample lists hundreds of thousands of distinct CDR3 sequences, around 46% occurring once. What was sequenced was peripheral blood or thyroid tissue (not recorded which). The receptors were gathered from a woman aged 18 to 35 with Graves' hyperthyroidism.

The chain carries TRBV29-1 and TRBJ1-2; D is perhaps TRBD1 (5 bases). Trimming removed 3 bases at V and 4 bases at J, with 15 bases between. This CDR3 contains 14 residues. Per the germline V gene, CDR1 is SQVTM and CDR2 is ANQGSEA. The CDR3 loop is CSVDRGRKGYGYTF. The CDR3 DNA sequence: TGCAGCGTTGATCGGGGCCGGAAGGGCTATGGCTACACCTTC.

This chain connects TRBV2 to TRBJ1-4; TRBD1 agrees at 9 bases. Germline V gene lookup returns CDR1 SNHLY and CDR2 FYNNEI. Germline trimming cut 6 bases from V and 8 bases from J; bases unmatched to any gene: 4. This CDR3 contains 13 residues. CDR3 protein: CASSQGTGEKLFF. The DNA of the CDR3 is TGTGCCAGCAGCCAAGGGACAGGGGAAAAACTGTTTTTT.

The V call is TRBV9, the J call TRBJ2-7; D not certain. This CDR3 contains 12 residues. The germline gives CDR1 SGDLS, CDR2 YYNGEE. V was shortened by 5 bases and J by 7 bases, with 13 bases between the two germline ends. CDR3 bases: TGTGCCAGCAGTTTGCTCGTGGTGGAGCAGTACTTC. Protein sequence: CASSLLVVEQYF.

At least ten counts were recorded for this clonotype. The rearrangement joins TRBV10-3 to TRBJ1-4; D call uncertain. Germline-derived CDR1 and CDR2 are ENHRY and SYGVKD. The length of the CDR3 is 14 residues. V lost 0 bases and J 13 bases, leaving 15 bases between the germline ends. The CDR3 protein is CAISESKTSGTLFF. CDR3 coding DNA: TGTGCCATCAGTGAGTCGAAGACGTCTGGTACACTGTTTTTT.

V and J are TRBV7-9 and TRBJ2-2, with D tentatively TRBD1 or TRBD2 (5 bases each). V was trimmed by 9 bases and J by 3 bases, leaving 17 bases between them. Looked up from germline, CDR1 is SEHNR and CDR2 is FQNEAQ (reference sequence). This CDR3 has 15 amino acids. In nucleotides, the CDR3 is TGTGCCAGTAGTATGAGTCAGGGACACACCGGGGAGCTGTTTTTT. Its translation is CASSMSQGHTGELFF.